This T cell receptor (beta chain) was sequenced in a study of glioma-infiltrating T cells. Per germline, CDR1 SGHRS and CDR2 YFSETQ. Deletions cut 4 bases from V and 3 bases from J, with 8 bases between. This CDR3 comprises 12 residues. The iRepertoire nested amplicon-rescue multiplex PCR amplified TCR alpha and beta CDR3s from RNA. MiXCR was run by TCRdb on the multiplex PCR reads, yielding one entry per CDR3 protein. Among around 99,000 distinct CDR3 sequences, 20% to 25% were seen once, and the ten largest hold about a third. The table lists this clonotype with a few counts. The specimen sequenced was glioma tissue, nonneoplastic brain tissue, or PBMCs (not recorded which). The TCR was taken from a human donor with low-grade glioma or glioblastoma, undergoing nonglioma brain surgery, or in good health (not recorded which). The J gene is TRBJ2-7, the V gene TRBV5-1; TRBD1 might be the D (5 bases). For the CDR3, the DNA is TGCGCCAGCAGCCCCAGGGACTACGAGCAGTACTTC. Translation: CASSPRDYEQYF.